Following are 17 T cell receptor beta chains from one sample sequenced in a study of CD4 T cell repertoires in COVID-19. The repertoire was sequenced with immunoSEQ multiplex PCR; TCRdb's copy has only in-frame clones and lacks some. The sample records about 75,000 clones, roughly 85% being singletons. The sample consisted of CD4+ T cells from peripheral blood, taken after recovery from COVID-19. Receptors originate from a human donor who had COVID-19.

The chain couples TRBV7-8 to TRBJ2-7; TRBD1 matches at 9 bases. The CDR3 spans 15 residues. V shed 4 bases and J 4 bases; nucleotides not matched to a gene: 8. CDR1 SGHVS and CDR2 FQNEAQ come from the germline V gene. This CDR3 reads CASSYGQGWSYEQYF. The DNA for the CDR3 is TGTGCCAGCAGCTATGGACAGGGGTGGAGTTACGAGCAGTACTTC.

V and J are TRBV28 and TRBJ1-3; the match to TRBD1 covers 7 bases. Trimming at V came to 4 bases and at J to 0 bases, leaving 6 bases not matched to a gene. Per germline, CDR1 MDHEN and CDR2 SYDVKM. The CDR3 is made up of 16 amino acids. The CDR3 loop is CASSSPRGLSGNTIYF. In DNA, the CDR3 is TGTGCCAGCAGTTCCCCGAGGGGGCTCTCTGGAAACACCATATATTTT.

The CDR3 DNA reads TGTGCCAGCAGCCCTAGCGGACCTCTCTACAATGAGCAGTTCTTC. Translated, it gives CASSPSGPLYNEQFF. V gene TRBV5-8 combines with J gene TRBJ2-1, with 7 nucleotides matching TRBD2. Looked up from germline, CDR1 is SGHTS and CDR2 is YDEGEE. The CDR3 spans 15 residues. Trimming took 4 bases from V and 3 from J; bases not matched to a gene: 7.

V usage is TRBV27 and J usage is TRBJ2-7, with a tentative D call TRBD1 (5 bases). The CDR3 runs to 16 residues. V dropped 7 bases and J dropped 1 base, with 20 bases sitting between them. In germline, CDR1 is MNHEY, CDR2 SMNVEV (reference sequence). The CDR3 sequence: CASTPTTAQGSYEQYF. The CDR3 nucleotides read TGTGCCAGCACCCCCACCACGGCCCAGGGTTCCTACGAGCAGTACTTC.

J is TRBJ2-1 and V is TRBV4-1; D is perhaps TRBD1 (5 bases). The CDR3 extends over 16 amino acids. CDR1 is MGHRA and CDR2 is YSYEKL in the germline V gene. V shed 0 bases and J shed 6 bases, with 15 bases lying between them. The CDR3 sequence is CASSQDRRVFSNEQFF. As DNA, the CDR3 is TGCGCCAGCAGCCAAGATCGCAGGGTATTTTCCAATGAGCAGTTCTTC.

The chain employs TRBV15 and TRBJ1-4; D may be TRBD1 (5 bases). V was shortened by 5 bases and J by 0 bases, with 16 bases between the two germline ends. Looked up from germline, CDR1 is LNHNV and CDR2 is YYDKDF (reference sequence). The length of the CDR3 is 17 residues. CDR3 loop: CATSGEQDDATNEKLFF. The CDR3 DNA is TGTGCCACCAGCGGCGAACAGGACGACGCAACTAATGAAAAACTGTTTTTT.

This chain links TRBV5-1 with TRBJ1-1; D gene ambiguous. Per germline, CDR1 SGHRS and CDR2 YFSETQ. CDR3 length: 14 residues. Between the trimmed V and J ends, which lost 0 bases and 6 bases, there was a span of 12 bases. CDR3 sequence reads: CASSLDSFYSEAFF. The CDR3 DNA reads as TGCGCCAGCAGCTTGGACAGCTTTTACTCTGAAGCTTTCTTT.

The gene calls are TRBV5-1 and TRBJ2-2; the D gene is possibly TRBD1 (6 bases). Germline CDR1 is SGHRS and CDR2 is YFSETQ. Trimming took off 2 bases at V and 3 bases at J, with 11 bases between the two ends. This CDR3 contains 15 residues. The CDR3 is CASSFFPGDTGELFF. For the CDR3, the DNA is TGCGCCAGCAGCTTTTTTCCAGGGGACACCGGGGAGCTGTTTTTT.

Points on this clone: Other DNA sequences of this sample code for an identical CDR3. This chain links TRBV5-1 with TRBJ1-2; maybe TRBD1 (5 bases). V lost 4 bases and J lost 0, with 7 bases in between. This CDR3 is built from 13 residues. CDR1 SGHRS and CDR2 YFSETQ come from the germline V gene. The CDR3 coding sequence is TGCGCCAGCAGCGAAGGGGCTAACTATGGCTACACCTTC. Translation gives CASSEGANYGYTF.

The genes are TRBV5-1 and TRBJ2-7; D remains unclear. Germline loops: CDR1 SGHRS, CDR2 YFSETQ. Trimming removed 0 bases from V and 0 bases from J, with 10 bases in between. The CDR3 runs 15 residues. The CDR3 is CASSLDNLGSYEQYF. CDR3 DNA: TGCGCCAGCAGCTTGGATAATCTGGGCTCCTACGAGCAGTACTTC.

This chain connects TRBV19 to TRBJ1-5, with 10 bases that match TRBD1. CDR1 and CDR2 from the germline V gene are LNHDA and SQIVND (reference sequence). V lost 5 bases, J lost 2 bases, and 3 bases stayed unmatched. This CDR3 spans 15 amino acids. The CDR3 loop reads CASSVGTGGNQPQHF. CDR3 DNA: TGTGCCAGTAGTGTGGGGACAGGGGGCAATCAGCCCCAGCATTTT. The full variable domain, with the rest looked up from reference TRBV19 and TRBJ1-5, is DGGITQSPKYLFRKEGQNVTLSCEQNLNHDAMYWYRQDPGQGLRLIYYSQIVNDFQKGDIAEGYSVSREKKESFPLTVTSAQKNPTAFYLCASSVGTGGNQPQHFGDGTRLSIL.

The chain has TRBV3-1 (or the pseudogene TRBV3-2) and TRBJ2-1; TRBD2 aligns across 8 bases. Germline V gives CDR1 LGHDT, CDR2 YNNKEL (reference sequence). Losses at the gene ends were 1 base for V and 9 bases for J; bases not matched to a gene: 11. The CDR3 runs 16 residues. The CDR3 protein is CASSQGRTGGAGEQFF. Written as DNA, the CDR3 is TGTGCCAGCAGCCAAGGCAGAACGGGGGGGGCCGGTGAGCAGTTCTTC.

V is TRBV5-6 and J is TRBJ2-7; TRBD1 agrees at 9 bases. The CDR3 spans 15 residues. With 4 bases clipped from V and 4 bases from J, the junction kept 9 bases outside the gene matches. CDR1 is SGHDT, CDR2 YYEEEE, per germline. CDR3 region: CASSLGTGPFYEQYF. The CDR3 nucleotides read TGTGCCAGCAGCCTGGGGACAGGGCCCTTTTACGAGCAGTACTTC. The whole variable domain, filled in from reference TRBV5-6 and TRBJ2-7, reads DAGVTQSPTHLIKTRGQQVTLRCSPKSGHDTVSWYQQALGQGPQFIFQYYEEEERQRGNFPDRFSGHQFPNYSSELNVNALLLGDSALYLCASSLGTGPFYEQYFGPGTRLTVT.

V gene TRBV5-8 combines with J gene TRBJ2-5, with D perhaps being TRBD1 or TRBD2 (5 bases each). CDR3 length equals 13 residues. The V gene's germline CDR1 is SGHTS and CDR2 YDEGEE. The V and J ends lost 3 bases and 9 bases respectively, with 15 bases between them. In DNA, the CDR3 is TGTGCCAGCAGCTACGGGACCTTTTCGGCCCAGTACTTC. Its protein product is CASSYGTFSAQYF.

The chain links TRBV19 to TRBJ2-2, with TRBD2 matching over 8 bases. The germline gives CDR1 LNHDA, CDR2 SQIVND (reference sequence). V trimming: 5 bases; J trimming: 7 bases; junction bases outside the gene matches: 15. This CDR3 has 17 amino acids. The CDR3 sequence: CASSPTGTRARGGELFF. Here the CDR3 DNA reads TGTGCCAGTAGTCCTACCGGGACTAGGGCGAGGGGCGGGGAGCTGTTTTTT.

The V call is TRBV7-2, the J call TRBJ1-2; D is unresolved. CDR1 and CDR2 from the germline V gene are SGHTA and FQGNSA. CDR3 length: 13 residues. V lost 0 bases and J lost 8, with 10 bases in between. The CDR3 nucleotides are TGTGCCAGCAGCTTAGCCCGTTCTGGGGGCTACACCTTC. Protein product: CASSLARSGGYTF.

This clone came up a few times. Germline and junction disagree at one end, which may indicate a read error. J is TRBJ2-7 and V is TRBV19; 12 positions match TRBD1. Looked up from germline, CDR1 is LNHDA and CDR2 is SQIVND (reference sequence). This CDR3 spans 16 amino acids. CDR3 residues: CASRPHQGQGAGSYLF. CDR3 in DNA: TGTGCCAGTAGACCCCACCAGGGACAGGGGGCCGGTTCATACCTCTTC.